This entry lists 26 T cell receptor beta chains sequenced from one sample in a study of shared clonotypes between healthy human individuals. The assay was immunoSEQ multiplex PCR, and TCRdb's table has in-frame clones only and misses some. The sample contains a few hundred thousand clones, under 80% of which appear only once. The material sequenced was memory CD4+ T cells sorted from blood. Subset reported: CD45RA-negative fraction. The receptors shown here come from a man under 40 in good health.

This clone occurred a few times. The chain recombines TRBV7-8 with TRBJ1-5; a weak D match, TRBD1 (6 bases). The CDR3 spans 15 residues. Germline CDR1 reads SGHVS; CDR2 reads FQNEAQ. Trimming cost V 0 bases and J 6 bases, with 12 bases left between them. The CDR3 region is CASSLAFGGGQPQHF. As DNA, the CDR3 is TGTGCCAGCAGCTTAGCGTTCGGAGGGGGTCAGCCCCAGCATTTT.

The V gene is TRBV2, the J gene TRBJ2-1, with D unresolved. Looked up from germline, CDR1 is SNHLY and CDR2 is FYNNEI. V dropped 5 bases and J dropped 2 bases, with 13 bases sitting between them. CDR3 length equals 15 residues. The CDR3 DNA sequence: TGTGCCAGCAGTATAGGGTTTCCAACCTACAATGAGCAGTTCTTC. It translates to CASSIGFPTYNEQFF.

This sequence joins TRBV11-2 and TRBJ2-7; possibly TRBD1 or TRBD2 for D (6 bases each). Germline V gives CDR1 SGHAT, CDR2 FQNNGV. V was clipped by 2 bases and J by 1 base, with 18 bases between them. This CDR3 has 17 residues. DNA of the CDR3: TGTGCCAGCAGCTTACCCCGGGGGACAAAATTTTCCTACGAGCAGTACTTC. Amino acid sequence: CASSLPRGTKFSYEQYF.

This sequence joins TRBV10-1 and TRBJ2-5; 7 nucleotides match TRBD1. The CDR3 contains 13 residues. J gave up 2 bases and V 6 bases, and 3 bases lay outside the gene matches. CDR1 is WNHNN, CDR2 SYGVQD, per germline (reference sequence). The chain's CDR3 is CASSDRVQETQYF. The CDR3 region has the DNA TGCGCCAGCAGCGACAGGGTTCAAGAGACCCAGTACTTC.

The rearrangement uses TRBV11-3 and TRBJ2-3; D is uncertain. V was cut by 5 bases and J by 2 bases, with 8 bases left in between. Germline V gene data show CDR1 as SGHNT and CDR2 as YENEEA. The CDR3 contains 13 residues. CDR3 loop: CASSIENTDTQYF. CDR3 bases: TGTGCCAGCAGCATCGAAAACACAGATACGCAGTATTTT.

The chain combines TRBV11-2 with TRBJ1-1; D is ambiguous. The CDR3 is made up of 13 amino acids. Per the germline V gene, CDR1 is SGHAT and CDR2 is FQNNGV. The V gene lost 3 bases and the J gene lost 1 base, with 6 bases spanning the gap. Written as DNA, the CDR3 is TGTGCCAGCAGCTTTACACGGAACACTGAAGCTTTCTTT. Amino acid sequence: CASSFTRNTEAFF.

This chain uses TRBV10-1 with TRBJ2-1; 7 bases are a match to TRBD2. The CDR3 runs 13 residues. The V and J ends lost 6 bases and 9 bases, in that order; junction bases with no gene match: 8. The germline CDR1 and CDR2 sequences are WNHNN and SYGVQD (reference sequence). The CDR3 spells CASSRGVASEQFF. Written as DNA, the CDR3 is TGCGCCAGCAGCCGGGGGGTGGCTAGTGAGCAGTTCTTC.

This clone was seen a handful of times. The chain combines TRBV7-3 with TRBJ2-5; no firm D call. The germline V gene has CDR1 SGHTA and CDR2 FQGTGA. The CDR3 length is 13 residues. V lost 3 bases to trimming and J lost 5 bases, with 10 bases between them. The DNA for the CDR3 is TGTGCCAGCAGCTTGGCTGCGCTGGAGACCCAGTACTTC. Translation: CASSLAALETQYF.

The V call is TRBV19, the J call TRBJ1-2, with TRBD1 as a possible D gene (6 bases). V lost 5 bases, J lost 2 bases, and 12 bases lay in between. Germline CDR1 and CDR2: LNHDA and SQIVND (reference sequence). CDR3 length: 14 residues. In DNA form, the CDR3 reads TGTGCCAGTAGTCCCAGGGGATCCAACTATGGCTACACCTTC. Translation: CASSPRGSNYGYTF.

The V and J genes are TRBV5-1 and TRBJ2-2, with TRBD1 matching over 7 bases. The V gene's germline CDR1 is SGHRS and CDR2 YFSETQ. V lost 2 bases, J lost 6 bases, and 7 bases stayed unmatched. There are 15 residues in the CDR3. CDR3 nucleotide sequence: TGCGCCAGCAGCTTCGAGGGGGCAGGTGCCGGGGAGCTGTTTTTT. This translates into CASSFEGAGAGELFF. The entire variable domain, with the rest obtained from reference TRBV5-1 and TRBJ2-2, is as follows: KAGVTQTPRYLIKTRGQQVTLSCSPISGHRSVSWYQQTPGQGLQFLFEYFSETQRNKGNFPGRFSGRQFSNSRSEMNVSTLELGDSALYLCASSFEGAGAGELFFGEGSRLTVL.

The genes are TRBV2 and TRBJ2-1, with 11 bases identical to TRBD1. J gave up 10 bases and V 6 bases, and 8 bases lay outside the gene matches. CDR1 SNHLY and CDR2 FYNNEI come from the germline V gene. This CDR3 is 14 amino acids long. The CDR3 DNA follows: TGTGCCAGCAGCTTGGACAGGGGGCTGTCGGAGCAGTTCTTC. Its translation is CASSLDRGLSEQFF.

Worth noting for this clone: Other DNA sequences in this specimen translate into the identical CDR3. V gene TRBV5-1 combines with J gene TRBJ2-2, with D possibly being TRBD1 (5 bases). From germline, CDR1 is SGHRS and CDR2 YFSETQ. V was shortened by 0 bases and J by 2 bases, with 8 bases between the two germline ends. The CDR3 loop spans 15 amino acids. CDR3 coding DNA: TGCGCCAGCAGCTTGGAACAGGCAAACACCGGGGAGCTGTTTTTT. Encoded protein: CASSLEQANTGELFF.

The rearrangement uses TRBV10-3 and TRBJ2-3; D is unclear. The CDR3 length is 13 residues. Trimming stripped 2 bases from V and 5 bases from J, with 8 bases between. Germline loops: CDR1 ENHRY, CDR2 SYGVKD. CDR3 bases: TGTGCCATCAGTGAGAAGCTGGAAGATACGCAGTATTTT. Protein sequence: CAISEKLEDTQYF.

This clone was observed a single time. The CDR3 reads CASSPTGTGTYEQYF. The CDR3, as DNA: TGTGCCAGCAGCCCCACCGGGACAGGGACCTACGAGCAGTACTTC. The chain links TRBV5-4 to TRBJ2-7, with 9 bases matching TRBD1. This CDR3 is built from 15 residues. Trimming cost V 4 bases and J 2 bases; bases outside gene matches: 7. CDR1 and CDR2 from the germline V gene are SGHNT and YYREEE (reference sequence).

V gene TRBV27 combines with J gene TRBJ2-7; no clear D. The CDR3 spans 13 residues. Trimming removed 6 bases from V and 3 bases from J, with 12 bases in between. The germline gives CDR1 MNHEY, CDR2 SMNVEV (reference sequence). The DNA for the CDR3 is TGTGCCAGCAGCATCGATGACGGCTACGAGCAGTACTTC. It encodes CASSIDDGYEQYF.

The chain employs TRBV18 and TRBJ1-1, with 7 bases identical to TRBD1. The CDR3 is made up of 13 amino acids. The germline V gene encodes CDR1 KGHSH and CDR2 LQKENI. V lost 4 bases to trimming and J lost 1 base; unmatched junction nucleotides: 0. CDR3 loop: CASSRTGNTEAFF. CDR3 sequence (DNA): TGTGCCAGCTCACGGACAGGGAACACTGAAGCTTTCTTT.

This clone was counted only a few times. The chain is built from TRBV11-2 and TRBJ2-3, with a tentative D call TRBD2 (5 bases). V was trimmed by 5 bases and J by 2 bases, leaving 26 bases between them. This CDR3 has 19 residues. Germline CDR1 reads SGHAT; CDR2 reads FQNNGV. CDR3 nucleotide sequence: TGTGCCAGCAGCAACAGTCGGGCCGGGAATATGGCACACACAGATACGCAGTATTTT. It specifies CASSNSRAGNMAHTDTQYF.

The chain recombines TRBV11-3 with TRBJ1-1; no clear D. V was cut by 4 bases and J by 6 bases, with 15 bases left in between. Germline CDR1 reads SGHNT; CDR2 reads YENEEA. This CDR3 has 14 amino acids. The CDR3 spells CASSSIVPDAEAFF. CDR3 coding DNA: TGTGCCAGCAGCTCTATAGTCCCAGACGCTGAAGCTTTCTTT.

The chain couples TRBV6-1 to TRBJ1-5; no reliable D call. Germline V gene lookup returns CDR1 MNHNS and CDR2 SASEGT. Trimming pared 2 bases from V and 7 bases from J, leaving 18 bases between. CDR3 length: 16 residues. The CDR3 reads CASSENWGRSGQPQHF. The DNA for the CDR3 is TGTGCCAGCAGTGAAAATTGGGGTAGGTCCGGACAGCCCCAGCATTTT.

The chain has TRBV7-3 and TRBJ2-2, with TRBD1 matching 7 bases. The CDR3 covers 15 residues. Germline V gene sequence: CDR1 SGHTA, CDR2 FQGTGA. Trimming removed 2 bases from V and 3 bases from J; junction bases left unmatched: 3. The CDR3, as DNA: TGTGCCAGCAGCTTACTTGGGACAGACACCGGGGAGCTGTTTTTT. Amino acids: CASSLLGTDTGELFF.

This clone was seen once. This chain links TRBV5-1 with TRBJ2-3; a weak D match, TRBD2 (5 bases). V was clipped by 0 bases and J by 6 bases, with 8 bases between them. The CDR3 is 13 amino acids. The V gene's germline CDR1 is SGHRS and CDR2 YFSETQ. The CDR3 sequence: CASSLAIADTQYF. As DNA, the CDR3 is TGCGCCAGCAGCTTGGCCATAGCGGATACGCAGTATTTT.

The CDR3 protein is CASSLSLAGLSTDTQYF. The CDR3 nucleotides are TGTGCCAGCAGTTTAAGTCTTGCGGGACTGAGCACAGATACGCAGTATTTT. The V gene is TRBV27, the J gene TRBJ2-3; tentative D call: TRBD2 (6 bases). Trimming left V 2 bases short and J 0 bases short, with 15 bases between. CDR3 length: 17 residues. The germline CDR1 and CDR2 sequences are MNHEY and SMNVEV (reference sequence).

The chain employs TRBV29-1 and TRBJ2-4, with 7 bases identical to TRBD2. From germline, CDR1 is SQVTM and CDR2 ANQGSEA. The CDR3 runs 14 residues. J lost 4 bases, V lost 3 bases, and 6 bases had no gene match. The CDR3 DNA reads TGCAGCGTTGAGATGGCTAGCGGTAAAAACATTCAGTACTTC. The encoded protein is CSVEMASGKNIQYF.

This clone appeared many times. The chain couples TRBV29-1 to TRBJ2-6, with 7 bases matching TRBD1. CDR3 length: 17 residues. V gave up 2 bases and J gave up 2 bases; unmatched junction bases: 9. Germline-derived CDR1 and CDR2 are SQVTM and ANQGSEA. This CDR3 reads CSVEPQQGLAGANVLTF. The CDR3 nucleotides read TGCAGCGTTGAACCCCAACAGGGGTTGGCTGGGGCCAACGTCCTGACTTTC.

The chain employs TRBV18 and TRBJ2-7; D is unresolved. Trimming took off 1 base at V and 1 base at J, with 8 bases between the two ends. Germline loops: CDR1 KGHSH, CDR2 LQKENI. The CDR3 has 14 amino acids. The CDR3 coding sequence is TGTGCCAGCTCACCACGGGCACTTTCCTACGAGCAGTACTTC. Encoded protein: CASSPRALSYEQYF.

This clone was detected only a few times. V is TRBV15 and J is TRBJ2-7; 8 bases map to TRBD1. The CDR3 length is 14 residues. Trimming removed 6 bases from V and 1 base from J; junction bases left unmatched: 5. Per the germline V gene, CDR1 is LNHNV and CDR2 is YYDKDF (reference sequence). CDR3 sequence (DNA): TGTGCCACCAGTTCTCGACAGGGGTCCTACGAGCAGTACTTC. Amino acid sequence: CATSSRQGSYEQYF.